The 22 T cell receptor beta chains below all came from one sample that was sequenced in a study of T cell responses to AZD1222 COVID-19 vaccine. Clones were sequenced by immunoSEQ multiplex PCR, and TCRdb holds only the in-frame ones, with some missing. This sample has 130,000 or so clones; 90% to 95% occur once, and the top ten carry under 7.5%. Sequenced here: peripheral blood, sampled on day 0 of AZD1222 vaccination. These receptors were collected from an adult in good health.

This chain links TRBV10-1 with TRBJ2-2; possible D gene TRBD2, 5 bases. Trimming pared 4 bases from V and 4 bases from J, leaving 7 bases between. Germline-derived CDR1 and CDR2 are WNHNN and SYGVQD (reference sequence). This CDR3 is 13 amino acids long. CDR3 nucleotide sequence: TGCGCCAGCAGTGCCAGCGGCACCGGGGAGCTGTTTTTT. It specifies CASSASGTGELFF.

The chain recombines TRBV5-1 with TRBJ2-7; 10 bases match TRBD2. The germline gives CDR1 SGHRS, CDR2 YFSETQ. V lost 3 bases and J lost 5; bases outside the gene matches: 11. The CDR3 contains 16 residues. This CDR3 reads CASSYRPSGREDEQYF. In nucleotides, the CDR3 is TGCGCCAGCAGCTACCGCCCTAGCGGGAGAGAGGACGAGCAGTACTTC.

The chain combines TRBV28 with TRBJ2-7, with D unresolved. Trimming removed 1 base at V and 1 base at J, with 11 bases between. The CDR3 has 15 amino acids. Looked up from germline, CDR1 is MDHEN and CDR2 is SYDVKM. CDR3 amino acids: CASSLFRQSSYEQYF. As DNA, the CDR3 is TGTGCCAGCAGTTTATTCCGACAAAGTTCCTACGAGCAGTACTTC.

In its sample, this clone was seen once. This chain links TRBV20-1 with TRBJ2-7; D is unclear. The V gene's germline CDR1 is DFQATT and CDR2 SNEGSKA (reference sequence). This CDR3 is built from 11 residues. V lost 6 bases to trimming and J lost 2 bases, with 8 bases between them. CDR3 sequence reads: CSARWAYEQYF. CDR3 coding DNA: TGCAGTGCAAGATGGGCCTACGAGCAGTACTTC.

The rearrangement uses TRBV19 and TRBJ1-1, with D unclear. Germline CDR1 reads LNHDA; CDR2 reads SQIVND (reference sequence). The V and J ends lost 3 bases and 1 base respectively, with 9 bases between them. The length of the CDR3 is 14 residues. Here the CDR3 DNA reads TGTGCCAGTAGTATCGGGATGGGGAACACTGAAGCTTTCTTT. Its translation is CASSIGMGNTEAFF.

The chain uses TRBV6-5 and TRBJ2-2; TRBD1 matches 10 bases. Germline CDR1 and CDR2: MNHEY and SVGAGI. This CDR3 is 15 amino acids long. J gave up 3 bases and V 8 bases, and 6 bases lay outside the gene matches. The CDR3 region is CASLAGTGDTGELFF. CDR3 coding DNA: TGTGCCAGCCTGGCGGGGACAGGGGACACCGGGGAGCTGTTTTTT.

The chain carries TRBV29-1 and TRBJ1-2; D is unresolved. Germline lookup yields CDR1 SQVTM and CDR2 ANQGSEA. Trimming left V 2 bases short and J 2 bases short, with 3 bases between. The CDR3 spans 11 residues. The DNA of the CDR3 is TGCAGCGTTGAAAGCAACTATGGCTACACCTTC. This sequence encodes CSVESNYGYTF.

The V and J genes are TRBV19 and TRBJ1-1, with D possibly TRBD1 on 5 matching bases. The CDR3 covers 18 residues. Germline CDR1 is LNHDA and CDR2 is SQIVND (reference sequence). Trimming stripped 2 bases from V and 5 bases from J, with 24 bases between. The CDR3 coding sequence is TGTGCCAGTAGTATATCACCCGATGTATTTTACAGGAGAACTGAAGCTTTCTTT. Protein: CASSISPDVFYRRTEAFF.

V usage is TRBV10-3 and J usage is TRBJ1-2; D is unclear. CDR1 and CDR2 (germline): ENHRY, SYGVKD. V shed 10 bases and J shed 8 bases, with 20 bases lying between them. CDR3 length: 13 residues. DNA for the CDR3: TGTGCCACTCGACAAGATGCTTCTATGGGCTACACCTTC. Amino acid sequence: CATRQDASMGYTF.

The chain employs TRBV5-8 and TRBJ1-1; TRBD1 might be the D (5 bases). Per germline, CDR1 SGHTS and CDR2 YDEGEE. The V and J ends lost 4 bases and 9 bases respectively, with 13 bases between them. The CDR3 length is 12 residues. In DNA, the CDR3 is TGTGCCAGCAGCCTGGGGGTGGGAAAAGCTTTCTTT. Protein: CASSLGVGKAFF.

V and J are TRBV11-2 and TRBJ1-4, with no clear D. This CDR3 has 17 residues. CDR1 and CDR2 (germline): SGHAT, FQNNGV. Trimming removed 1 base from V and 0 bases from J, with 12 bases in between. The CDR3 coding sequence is TGTGCCAGCAGCTTAGGGCTGTTGGGAGCAACTAATGAAAAACTGTTTTTT. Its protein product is CASSLGLLGATNEKLFF.

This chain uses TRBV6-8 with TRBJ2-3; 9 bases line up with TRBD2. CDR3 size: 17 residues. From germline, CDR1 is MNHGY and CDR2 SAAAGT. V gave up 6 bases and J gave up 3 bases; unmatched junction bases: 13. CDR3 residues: CASSTVAGGPFTDTQYF. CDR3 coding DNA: TGTGCCAGCAGCACCGTTGCGGGAGGGCCTTTTACAGATACGCAGTATTTT.

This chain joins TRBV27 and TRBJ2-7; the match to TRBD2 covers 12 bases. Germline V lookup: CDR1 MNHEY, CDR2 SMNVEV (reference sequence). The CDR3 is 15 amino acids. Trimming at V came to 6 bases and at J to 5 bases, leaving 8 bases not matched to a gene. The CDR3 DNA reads TGTGCCAGCAGCCGACGACTAGCGGGAGAGGACGAGCAGTACTTC. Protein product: CASSRRLAGEDEQYF.

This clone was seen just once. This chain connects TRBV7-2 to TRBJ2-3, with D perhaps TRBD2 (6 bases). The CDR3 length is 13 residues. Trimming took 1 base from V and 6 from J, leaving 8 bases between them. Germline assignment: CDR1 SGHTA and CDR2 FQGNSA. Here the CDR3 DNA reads TGTGCCAGCAGCTTAGTCGGGGGTGATACGCAGTATTTT. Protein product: CASSLVGGDTQYF. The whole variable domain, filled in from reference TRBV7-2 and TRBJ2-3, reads GAGVSQSPSNKVTEKGKDVELRCDPISGHTALYWYRQSLGQGLEFLIYFQGNSAPDKSGLPSDRFSAERTGGSVSTLTIQRTQQEDSAVYLCASSLVGGDTQYFGPGTRLTVL.

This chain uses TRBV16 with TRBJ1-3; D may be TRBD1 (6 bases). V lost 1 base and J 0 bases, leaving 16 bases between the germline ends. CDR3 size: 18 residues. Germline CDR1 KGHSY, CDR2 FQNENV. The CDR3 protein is CASSQFGHRANSGNTIYF. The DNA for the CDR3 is TGTGCCAGCAGCCAATTTGGGCACAGGGCCAACTCTGGAAACACCATATATTTT.

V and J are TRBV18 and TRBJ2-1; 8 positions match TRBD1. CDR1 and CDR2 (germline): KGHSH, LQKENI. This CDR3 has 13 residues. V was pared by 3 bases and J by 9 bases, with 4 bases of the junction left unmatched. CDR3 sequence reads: CASSPQGAGEQFF. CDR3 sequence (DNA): TGTGCCAGCTCACCGCAGGGGGCGGGTGAGCAGTTCTTC.

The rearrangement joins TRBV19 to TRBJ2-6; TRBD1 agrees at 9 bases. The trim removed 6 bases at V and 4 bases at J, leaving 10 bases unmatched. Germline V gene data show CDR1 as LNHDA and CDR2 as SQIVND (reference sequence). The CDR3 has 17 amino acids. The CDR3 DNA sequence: TGTGCCAGTAGACCCGGGACAGGGCTAGAGGGGGCCAACGTCCTGACTTTC. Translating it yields CASRPGTGLEGANVLTF.

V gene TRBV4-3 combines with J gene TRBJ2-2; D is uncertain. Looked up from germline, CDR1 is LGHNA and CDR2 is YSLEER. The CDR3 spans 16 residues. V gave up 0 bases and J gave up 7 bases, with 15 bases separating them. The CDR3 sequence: CASSQDFISGIGELFF. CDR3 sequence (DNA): TGCGCCAGCAGCCAAGATTTTATAAGTGGAATCGGGGAGCTGTTTTTT.

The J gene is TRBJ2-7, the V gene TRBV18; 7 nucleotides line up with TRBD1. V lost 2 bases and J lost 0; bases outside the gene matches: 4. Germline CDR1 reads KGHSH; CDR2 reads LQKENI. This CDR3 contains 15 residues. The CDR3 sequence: CASSPGTASSYEQYF. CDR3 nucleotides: TGTGCCAGCTCACCAGGGACAGCGAGCTCCTACGAGCAGTACTTC.

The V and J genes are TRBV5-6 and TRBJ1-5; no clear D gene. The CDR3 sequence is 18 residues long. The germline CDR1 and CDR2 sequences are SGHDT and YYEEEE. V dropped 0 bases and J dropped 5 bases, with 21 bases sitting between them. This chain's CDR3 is CASSLASEVPDSDQPQHF. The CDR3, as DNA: TGTGCCAGCAGCTTGGCCTCGGAGGTACCGGATTCGGATCAGCCCCAGCATTTT.

The CDR3 DNA sequence: TGTGCCAGCTGGAAAGCAGGGGGCGATGGCTACACCTTC. This encodes CASWKAGGDGYTF. The chain uses TRBV6-5 and TRBJ1-2; 8 bases agree with TRBD1. The CDR3 contains 13 residues. Germline-derived CDR1 and CDR2 are MNHEY and SVGAGI. V was pared by 8 bases and J by 6 bases, with 8 bases of the junction left unmatched.

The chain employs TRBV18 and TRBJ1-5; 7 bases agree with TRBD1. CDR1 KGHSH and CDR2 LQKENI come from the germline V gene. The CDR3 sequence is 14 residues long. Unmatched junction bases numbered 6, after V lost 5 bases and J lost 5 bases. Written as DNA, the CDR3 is TGTGCCAGCTCATTCACAGGGGCGGATCAGCCCCAGCATTTT. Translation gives CASSFTGADQPQHF.